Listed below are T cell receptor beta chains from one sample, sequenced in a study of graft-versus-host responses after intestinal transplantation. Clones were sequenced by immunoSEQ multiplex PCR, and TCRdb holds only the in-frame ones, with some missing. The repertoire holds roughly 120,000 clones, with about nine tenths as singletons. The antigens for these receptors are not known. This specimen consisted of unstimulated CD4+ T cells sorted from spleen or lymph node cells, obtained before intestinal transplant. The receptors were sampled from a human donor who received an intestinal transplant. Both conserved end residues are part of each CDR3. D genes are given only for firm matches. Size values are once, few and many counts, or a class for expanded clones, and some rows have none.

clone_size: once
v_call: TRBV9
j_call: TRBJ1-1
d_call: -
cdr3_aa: CASSVEQNTEAFF
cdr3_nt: TGTGCCAGCAGCGTAGAGCAGAACACTGAAGCTTTCTTT

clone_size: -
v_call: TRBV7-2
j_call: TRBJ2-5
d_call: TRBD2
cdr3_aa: CASRYSGAQETQYF
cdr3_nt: TGTGCCAGCCGCTATAGCGGGGCCCAAGAGACCCAGTACTTC

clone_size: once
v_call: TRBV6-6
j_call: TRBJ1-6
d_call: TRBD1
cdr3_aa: CASTRAGGTNNSPLHF
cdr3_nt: TGTGCCAGCACAAGGGCAGGGGGAACGAATAATTCACCCCTCCACTTT

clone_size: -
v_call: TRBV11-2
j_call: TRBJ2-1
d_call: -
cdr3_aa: CASTYDLQGYNEQFF
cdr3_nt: TGTGCCAGCACCTACGACTTACAGGGTTACAATGAGCAGTTCTTC

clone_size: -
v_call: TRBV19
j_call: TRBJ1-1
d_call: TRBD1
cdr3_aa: CASSMLPRQGNTEAFF
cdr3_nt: TGTGCCAGTAGTATGCTCCCTCGACAGGGGAACACTGAAGCTTTCTTT

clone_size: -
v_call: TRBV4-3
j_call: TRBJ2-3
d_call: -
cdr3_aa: CASSQANTQYF
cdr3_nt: TGCGCCAGCAGCCAGGCCAATACGCAGTATTTT

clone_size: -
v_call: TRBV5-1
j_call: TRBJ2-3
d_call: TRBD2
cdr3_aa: CASSLSTSGADTQYF
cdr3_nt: TGCGCCAGCAGCTTGTCGACTAGCGGGGCAGATACGCAGTATTTT

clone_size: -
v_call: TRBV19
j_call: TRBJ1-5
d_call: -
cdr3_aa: CASTNVPSGNQPQHF
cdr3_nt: TGTGCCAGTACCAATGTTCCCTCGGGGAATCAGCCCCAGCATTTT

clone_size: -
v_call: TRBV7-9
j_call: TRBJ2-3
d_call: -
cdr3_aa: CASGRQRSTDTQYF
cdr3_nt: TGTGCCAGCGGCCGACAGCGTAGCACAGATACGCAGTATTTT

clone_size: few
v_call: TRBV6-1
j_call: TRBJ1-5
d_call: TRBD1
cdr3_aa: CASSQDRHSNQPQHF
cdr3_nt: TGTGCCAGCAGTCAGGACAGGCATAGCAATCAGCCCCAGCATTTT

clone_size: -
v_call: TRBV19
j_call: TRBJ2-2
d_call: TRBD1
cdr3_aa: CASRAGGTGELFF
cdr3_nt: TGTGCCAGTAGGGCAGGGGGCACCGGGGAGCTGTTTTTT

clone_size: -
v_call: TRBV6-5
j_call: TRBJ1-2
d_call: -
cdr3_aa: CASSYWNRVEGYTF
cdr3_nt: TGTGCCAGCAGTTACTGGAACAGGGTAGAGGGCTACACCTTC

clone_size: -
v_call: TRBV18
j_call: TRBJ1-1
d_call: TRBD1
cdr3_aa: CASSPLGQGGSEAFF
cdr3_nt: TGTGCCAGCTCACCACTCGGACAGGGGGGGAGTGAAGCTTTCTTT

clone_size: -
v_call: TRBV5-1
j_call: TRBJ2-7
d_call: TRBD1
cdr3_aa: CASSIVRGRHEQYF
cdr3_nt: TGCGCCAGCAGTATTGTGAGGGGGCGCCACGAGCAGTACTTC

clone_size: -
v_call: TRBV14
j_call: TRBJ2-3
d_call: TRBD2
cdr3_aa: CASSPGTRNTQYF
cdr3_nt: TGTGCCAGCAGCCCCGGGACTAGAAATACGCAGTATTTT

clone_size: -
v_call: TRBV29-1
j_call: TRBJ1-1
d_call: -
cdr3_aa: CSVAPGSAEAFF
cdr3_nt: TGCAGCGTTGCGCCGGGAAGCGCTGAAGCTTTCTTT

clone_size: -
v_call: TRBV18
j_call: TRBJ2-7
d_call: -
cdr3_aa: CASSFDGDYEQYF
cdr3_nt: TGTGCCAGCTCATTCGACGGAGACTACGAGCAGTACTTC

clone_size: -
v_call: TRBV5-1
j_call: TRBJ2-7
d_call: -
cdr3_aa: CASSFGTGGYEQYF
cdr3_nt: TGCGCCAGCAGCTTCGGGACTGGGGGCTACGAGCAGTACTTC

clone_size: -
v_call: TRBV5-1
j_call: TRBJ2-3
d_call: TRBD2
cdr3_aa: CASSLVGGGAADTQYF
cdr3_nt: TGCGCCAGCAGCTTGGTCGGCGGGGGGGCCGCAGATACGCAGTATTTT

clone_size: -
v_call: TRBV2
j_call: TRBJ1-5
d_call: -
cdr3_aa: CASSGTMSNQPQHF
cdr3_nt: TGTGCCAGCAGTGGGACAATGAGCAATCAGCCCCAGCATTTT

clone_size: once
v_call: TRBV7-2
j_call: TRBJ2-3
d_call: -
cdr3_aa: CASSFFGTDTQYF
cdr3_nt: TGTGCCAGCAGCTTCTTCGGCACAGATACGCAGTATTTT

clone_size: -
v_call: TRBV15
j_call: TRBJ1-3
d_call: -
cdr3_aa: CATSRGVGSSGNTIYF
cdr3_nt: TGTGCCACCAGCAGAGGGGTTGGGAGCTCTGGAAACACCATATATTTT

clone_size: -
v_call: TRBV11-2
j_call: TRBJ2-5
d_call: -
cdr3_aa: CASSPTGGALETQYF
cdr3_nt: TGTGCCAGCAGCCCGACTGGGGGGGCGCTGGAGACCCAGTACTTC

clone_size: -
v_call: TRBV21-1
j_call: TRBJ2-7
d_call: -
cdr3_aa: CASSKVTTSSYEQYF
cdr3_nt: TGTGCCAGCAGCAAAGTAACCACCAGCTCCTACGAGCAGTACTTC

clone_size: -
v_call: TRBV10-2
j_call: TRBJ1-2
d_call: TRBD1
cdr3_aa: CASRQGETYGYTF
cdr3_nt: TGCGCCAGCAGACAGGGGGAGACCTATGGCTACACCTTC